These 3 T cell receptor beta chains originate from one sample sequenced in a study of fetal regulatory T cell absence and autoimmunity. Assay: immunoSEQ multiplex PCR; the TCRdb copy retains only in-frame clones and omits some. Of about 46,000 clones detected, roughly 80% appear once; the ten largest clones hold 0.35% to 0.5%. The sequenced material came from cord blood. The receptors were sampled from a newborn boy with IPEX syndrome.

A single count supports this clone. The chain couples TRBV7-2 to TRBJ1-2, with TRBD1 as a possible D gene (5 bases). Trimming pared 1 base from V and 8 bases from J, leaving 8 bases between. The CDR3 loop spans 12 amino acids. The germline V gene has CDR1 SGHTA and CDR2 FQGNSA. The CDR3 sequence is CASSLVRGGYTF. The CDR3 nucleotides read TGTGCCAGCAGCTTAGTTAGGGGCGGCTACACCTTC.

The chain recombines TRBV12-5 with TRBJ1-2, with 7 bases that match TRBD1. Germline lookup yields CDR1 LGHNT and CDR2 FRNRAP. CDR3 length: 14 amino acids. With V trimmed by 6 bases and J by 1 base, 5 bases remained unmatched. The CDR3 DNA is TGTGCTAGTGGCCCTGACAGGGATAACTATGGCTACACCTTC. Amino acids: CASGPDRDNYGYTF.

The chain recombines TRBV6-1 with TRBJ1-2; the D is unclear. V lost 8 bases and J lost 4, with 14 bases in between. The CDR3 has 13 amino acids. CDR1 and CDR2 from the germline V gene are MNHNS and SASEGT. CDR3 sequence (DNA): TGTGCCAGCGTCCCCCGGGGAGGCTATGGCTACACCTTC. This gives the protein CASVPRGGYGYTF.